These 19 T cell receptor beta chains were sequenced from one sample in a study of blood T cell repertoires in COVID-19 (dated by TCRdb to the early 2020s). Library method: the immunoSEQ multiplex PCR assay. The source is immuneACCESS, and TCRdb retained only in-frame sequences with V and J called. Part of the clones is not carried over; for the studies checked, unresolved V genes explain less than half of this, and the remainder is unexplained. The sample includes roughly 70,000 clones, with around 70% observed a single time. The top ten hold roughly a fifth of the sample. The sample was peripheral blood. Receptor source: a man aged 55 to 70 with acute or convalescent COVID-19.

The chain joins TRBV28 to TRBJ1-4, with D possibly being TRBD1 (5 bases). Germline loops: CDR1 MDHEN, CDR2 SYDVKM. The CDR3 extends over 15 amino acids. The V and J ends lost 3 bases and 7 bases respectively, with 15 bases between them. The CDR3 bases are TGTGCCAGCAGTTTCAGTCAGGGAGGAGGTGAAAAACTGTTTTTT. This sequence encodes CASSFSQGGGEKLFF. Using reference TRBV28 and TRBJ1-4 for the parts outside the CDR3, the full variable domain is DVKVTQSSRYLVKRTGEKVFLECVQDMDHENMFWYRQDPGLGLRLIYFSYDVKMKEKGDIPEGYSVSREKKERFSLILESASTNQTSMYLCASSFSQGGGEKLFFGSGTQLSVL.

The V and J genes are TRBV4-2 and TRBJ2-7, with 12 positions matching TRBD2. The V segment lost 4 bases and the J segment 3 bases; nucleotides outside the gene matches: 1. CDR3 length equals 14 residues. Germline V gene lookup returns CDR1 LGHNA and CDR2 YNFKEQ. CDR3 DNA sequence: TGTGCCAGCAGCCCGGGACTAGCGGGCTACGAGCAGTACTTC. Its translation is CASSPGLAGYEQYF.

The sample holds a few counts of this clone. The chain is built from TRBV15 and TRBJ2-1, with a weak D call TRBD2 (6 bases). There are 14 residues in the CDR3. CDR1 is LNHNV, CDR2 YYDKDF, per germline (reference sequence). Deletions cut 1 base from V and 6 bases from J, with 10 bases between. CDR3 loop: CATSRGRGINEQFF. CDR3 nucleotide sequence: TGTGCCACCAGCAGAGGACGCGGGATCAATGAGCAGTTCTTC. Filled out from reference TRBV15 and TRBJ2-1, the complete variable domain reads DAMVIQNPRYQVTQFGKPVTLSCSQTLNHNVMYWYQQKSSQAPKLLFHYYDKDFNNEADTPDNFQSRRPNTSFCFLDIRSPGLGDTAMYLCATSRGRGINEQFFGPGTRLTVL.

This chain connects TRBV5-1 to TRBJ2-3, with D possibly matching TRBD2 (5 bases). V lost 3 bases and J 2 bases, leaving 13 bases between the germline ends. Germline V lookup: CDR1 SGHRS, CDR2 YFSETQ. The CDR3 is made up of 15 amino acids. The CDR3 nucleotides read TGCGCCAGCAGCTGGCAAGGTCGGGACACAGATACGCAGTATTTT. Protein sequence: CASSWQGRDTDTQYF.

The chain links TRBV5-1 to TRBJ2-1, with a possible D match to TRBD1 (5 bases). V lost 4 bases, J lost 7 bases, and 18 bases lay in between. Germline assignment: CDR1 SGHRS and CDR2 YFSETQ. This CDR3 region has 15 residues. The CDR3 sequence: CASSGRVQTLNEQFF. As DNA, the CDR3 is TGCGCCAGCAGCGGCAGGGTGCAGACTCTAAATGAGCAGTTCTTC. The full variable domain, with the rest looked up from reference TRBV5-1 and TRBJ2-1, is KAGVTQTPRYLIKTRGQQVTLSCSPISGHRSVSWYQQTPGQGLQFLFEYFSETQRNKGNFPGRFSGRQFSNSRSEMNVSTLELGDSALYLCASSGRVQTLNEQFFGPGTRLTVL.

The chain is built from TRBV21-1 and TRBJ1-1. TRBV21-1 is reported as a pseudogene. This CDR3 comprises 15 residues. The CDR3 nucleotides read TGTGCCAGCAGCAACCTTCACGGGGAGAACACTGAAGCTTTCTTT. It codes for CASSNLHGENTEAFF.

The V gene is TRBV11-1, the J gene TRBJ2-7, with D possibly matching TRBD1 (6 bases). V lost 4 bases, J lost 0 bases, and 10 bases lay in between. The germline V gene encodes CDR1 SGHAT and CDR2 FQDESV (reference sequence). This CDR3 contains 14 residues. DNA for the CDR3: TGTGCCAGCAGCTCCAGGACAGTCTCCTACGAGCAGTACTTC. Its protein product is CASSSRTVSYEQYF.

The V gene is TRBV11-3, the J gene TRBJ2-7, with D perhaps TRBD2 (5 bases). The CDR3 is 15 amino acids. Germline CDR1 is SGHNT and CDR2 is YENEEA. Trimming stripped 2 bases from V and 0 bases from J, with 11 bases between. The chain's CDR3 is CASSLCPGSSYEQYV. The CDR3 DNA is TGTGCCAGCAGCTTATGCCCGGGAAGCTCCTACGAGCAGTACGTC.

The rearrangement joins TRBV7-3 to TRBJ2-1, with 7 bases aligning to TRBD2. This CDR3 comprises 13 residues. Germline values: CDR1 SGHTA, CDR2 FQGTGA. V was pared by 8 bases and J by 6 bases, with 7 bases of the junction left unmatched. CDR3 nucleotides: TGTGCCAGCGCCTGGGAGGGTAGCAATGAGCAGTTCTTC. It encodes CASAWEGSNEQFF.

This rearrangement joins TRBV2 to TRBJ2-2; TRBD2 might be the D (6 bases). Germline V gene sequence: CDR1 SNHLY, CDR2 FYNNEI. Trimming pared 8 bases from V and 3 bases from J, leaving 13 bases between. The CDR3 contains 14 residues. CDR3 region: CASRRERDTGELFF. For the CDR3, the DNA is TGTGCCAGCCGTAGGGAGCGGGACACCGGGGAGCTGTTTTTT.

In this sample, this clone turned up a few times. The V call is TRBV24-1, the J call TRBJ2-6; 8 bases agree with TRBD1. The CDR3 contains 16 residues. Germline CDR1 KGHDR, CDR2 SFDVKD. Trimming cost V 5 bases and J 4 bases; bases outside gene matches: 6. Here the CDR3 reads CATSAQGARGANVLTF. The DNA for the CDR3 is TGTGCCACCAGTGCTCAGGGGGCGCGGGGGGCCAACGTCCTGACTTTC.

This chain joins TRBV7-8 and TRBJ1-2; D is undetermined. From germline, CDR1 is SGHVS and CDR2 FQNEAQ. The CDR3 totals 15 residues. Trimming took 0 bases from V and 2 from J, leaving 10 bases between them. CDR3 in DNA: TGTGCCAGCAGCTTAGCGGCAGGTTGGAACTATGGCTACACCTTC. Protein product: CASSLAAGWNYGYTF. The complete variable domain, with remaining parts taken from reference TRBV7-8 and TRBJ1-2, reads GAGVSQSPRYKVAKRGQDVALRCDPISGHVSLFWYQQALGQGPEFLTYFQNEAQLDKSGLPSDRFFAERPEGSVSTLKIQRTQQEDSAVYLCASSLAAGWNYGYTFGSGTRLTVV.

The J gene is TRBJ2-7, the V gene TRBV5-1, with TRBD1 identical over 7 bases. The CDR3 has 15 residues. Germline V gene lookup returns CDR1 SGHRS and CDR2 YFSETQ. The V gene end was trimmed by 5 bases and the J gene end by 0 bases; junction bases not matched to a gene: 8. CDR3: CASRPGTEPSYEQYF. The CDR3 bases are TGCGCCAGCAGACCCGGGACAGAACCCTCCTACGAGCAGTACTTC. Together with reference TRBV5-1 and TRBJ2-7, the CDR3 gives the full variable domain: KAGVTQTPRYLIKTRGQQVTLSCSPISGHRSVSWYQQTPGQGLQFLFEYFSETQRNKGNFPGRFSGRQFSNSRSEMNVSTLELGDSALYLCASRPGTEPSYEQYFGPGTRLTVT.

The gene calls are TRBV2 and TRBJ1-2; no clear D. The V gene's germline CDR1 is SNHLY and CDR2 FYNNEI. This CDR3 has 11 residues. V lost 3 bases, J lost 5 bases, and 4 bases lay in between. The CDR3 DNA follows: TGTGCCAGCAGTGATGAGTATGGCTACACCTTC. Translating gives CASSDEYGYTF. Looking up the rest from reference TRBV2 and TRBJ1-2 gives the full variable domain: EPEVTQTPSHQVTQMGQEVILRCVPISNHLYFYWYRQILGQKVEFLVSFYNNEISEKSEIFDDQFSVERPDGSNFTLKIRSTKLEDSAMYFCASSDEYGYTFGSGTRLTVV.

A few counts support this clone. V is TRBV30 and J is TRBJ1-5; D perhaps matches TRBD1 (6 bases). The CDR3 covers 15 residues. In germline, CDR1 is GTSNPN, CDR2 SVGIG (reference sequence). Trimming cost V 4 bases and J 6 bases, with 19 bases left between them. The CDR3 loop reads CAWTPGAGVSQPQHF. The CDR3 nucleotides read TGTGCCTGGACCCCAGGGGCAGGGGTTAGTCAGCCCCAGCATTTT.

The V and J genes are TRBV7-6 and TRBJ2-3; the D gene is possibly TRBD1 (5 bases). This CDR3 has 13 amino acids. V lost 3 bases and J 4 bases, leaving 8 bases between the germline ends. Germline values: CDR1 SGHVS, CDR2 FNYEAQ. The CDR3 sequence: CASSFTRADTQYF. CDR3 nucleotides: TGTGCCAGCAGCTTTACCAGGGCAGATACGCAGTATTTT.

The J gene is TRBJ1-1, the V gene TRBV28; D might be TRBD1 (5 bases). The CDR3 length is 12 residues. Trimming shortened V by 5 bases and J by 7 bases, and 11 bases separated the two germline ends. Looked up from germline, CDR1 is MDHEN and CDR2 is SYDVKM. In DNA form, the CDR3 reads TGTGCCAGCAGTGCGGGGGGGATTGAAGCTTTCTTT. Encoded protein: CASSAGGIEAFF.

J is TRBJ1-4 and V is TRBV11-2, with D tentatively TRBD1 (5 bases). The V end lost 5 bases, the J end lost 8 bases, and 12 bases lay between the germline ends. CDR1 and CDR2 from the germline V gene are SGHAT and FQNNGV. This CDR3 is 13 amino acids long. CDR3 DNA: TGTGCCAGCAGCCATGACGGGGGGGAAAAACTGTTTTTT. It is translated as CASSHDGGEKLFF.

CDR3 region: CASRPPGDKEYF. The CDR3, as DNA: TGTGCCAGCAGACCCCCTGGGGACAAAGAGTATTTT. The chain is built from TRBV6-5 and TRBJ1-3, with a possible D match to TRBD1 (6 bases). The CDR3 length is 12 residues. Germline loops: CDR1 MNHEY, CDR2 SVGAGI. With 6 bases removed from V and 16 bases from J, the gap between germline ends came to 19 bases.